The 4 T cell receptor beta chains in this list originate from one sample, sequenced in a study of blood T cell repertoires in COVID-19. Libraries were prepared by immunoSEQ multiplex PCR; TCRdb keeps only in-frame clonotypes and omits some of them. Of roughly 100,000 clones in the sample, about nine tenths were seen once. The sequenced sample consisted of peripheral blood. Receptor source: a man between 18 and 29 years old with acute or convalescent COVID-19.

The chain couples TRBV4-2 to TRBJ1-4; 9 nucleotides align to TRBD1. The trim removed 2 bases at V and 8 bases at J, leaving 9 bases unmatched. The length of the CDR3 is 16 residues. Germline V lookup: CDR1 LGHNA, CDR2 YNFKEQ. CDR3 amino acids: CASSQRTGTGNEKLFF. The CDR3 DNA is TGTGCCAGCAGCCAACGAACCGGGACAGGGAACGAAAAACTGTTTTTT.

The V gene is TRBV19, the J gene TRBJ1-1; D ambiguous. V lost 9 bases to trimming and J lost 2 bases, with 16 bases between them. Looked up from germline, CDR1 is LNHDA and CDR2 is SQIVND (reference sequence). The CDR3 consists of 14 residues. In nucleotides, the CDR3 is TGTGCCAGCACGGACGGGGTAGGCAACACTGAAGCTTTCTTT. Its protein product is CASTDGVGNTEAFF. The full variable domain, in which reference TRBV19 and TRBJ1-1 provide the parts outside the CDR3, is DGGITQSPKYLFRKEGQNVTLSCEQNLNHDAMYWYRQDPGQGLRLIYYSQIVNDFQKGDIAEGYSVSREKKESFPLTVTSAQKNPTAFYLCASTDGVGNTEAFFGQGTRLTVV.

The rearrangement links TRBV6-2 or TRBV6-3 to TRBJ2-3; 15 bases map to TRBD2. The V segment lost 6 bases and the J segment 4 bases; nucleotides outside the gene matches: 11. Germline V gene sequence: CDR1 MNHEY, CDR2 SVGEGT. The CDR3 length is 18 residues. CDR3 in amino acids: CASSPGGLAGGAADTQYF. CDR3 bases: TGTGCCAGCAGCCCTGGGGGACTAGCGGGAGGAGCAGCAGATACGCAGTATTTT.

CDR3 protein: CASSPRNYGYTF. As DNA, the CDR3 is TGTGCCAGCTCCCCGCGGAACTATGGCTACACCTTC. The rearrangement joins TRBV18 to TRBJ1-2; D is unclear. This CDR3 has 12 residues. Trimming took off 6 bases at V and 2 bases at J, with 7 bases between the two ends. CDR1 is KGHSH, CDR2 LQKENI, per germline.